The 32 T cell receptor beta chains reported below all come from one sample, sequenced in a study of T cells in Graves' hyperthyroidism and ophthalmopathy (dated by TCRdb to about 2019). The library was obtained by multiplex PCR. Sequencing was performed on an Illumina HiSeq 2000. The TCR beta CDR3 regions were amplified from the RNA transcripts. The TCR CDR3 was subjected to a first round of RT-PCR using the HTBI primer set and the Qiagen OneStep RT-PCR kit. TCRdb took the public reads, trimmed them with fastp at Q25, ran MiXCR for clone calling and kept in-frame beta chains. Each entry is one CDR3 protein sequence, shown with its most common DNA and genes. The sample table holds 480,000 or so distinct CDR3 sequences, of which over 35% were seen once. About two fifths of the sample belongs to the ten largest clones. Sequenced: peripheral blood or thyroid tissue (not recorded which). These receptors were obtained from an adult woman with Graves' disease, either hyperthyroidism or ophthalmopathy (not recorded which).

This clonotype was seen repeatedly, ten times or more. The rearrangement uses TRBV25-1 and TRBJ2-7; 13 bases agree with TRBD2. Germline CDR1 is MGHDK and CDR2 is SYGVNS. Trimming at V came to 2 bases and at J to 5 bases, leaving 6 bases not matched to a gene. The CDR3 spans 16 residues. CDR3 nucleotide sequence: TGTGCCAGCAGTGAACTACTAGCGGGAGGGAGGGACGAGCAGTACTTC. Amino acids: CASSELLAGGRDEQYF.

This chain uses TRBV7-9 with TRBJ2-2; tentative D call: TRBD1 (5 bases). The CDR3 extends over 15 amino acids. V was clipped by 4 bases and J by 0 bases, with 9 bases between them. Germline CDR1 and CDR2: SEHNR and FQNEAQ (reference sequence). CDR3 coding DNA: TGTGCCAGCAGCTCGACAGCTGCGAACACCGGGGAGCTGTTTTTT. Translating gives CASSSTAANTGELFF.

This chain uses TRBV29-1 with TRBJ2-6; D assignment may be TRBD1 or TRBD2 (5 bases each). V was clipped by 2 bases and J by 3 bases, with 11 bases between them. This CDR3 is built from 15 residues. The V gene's germline CDR1 is SQVTM and CDR2 ANQGSEA. CDR3 sequence (DNA): TGCAGCGTTGAACAGGGAGCTGTTGGGGCCAACGTCCTGACTTTC. This translates into CSVEQGAVGANVLTF.

The gene calls are TRBV10-3 and TRBJ2-7; D is possibly TRBD1 or TRBD2 (6 bases each). CDR1 is ENHRY and CDR2 is SYGVKD in the germline V gene. The V end was cut by 10 bases, the J end by 2 bases, with 12 bases between. The CDR3 is made up of 12 amino acids. The CDR3 region is CASGAGAYEQYF. Written as DNA, the CDR3 is TGTGCCAGCGGGGCAGGGGCCTACGAGCAGTACTTC.

This clonotype was detected only a few times. The chain combines TRBV7-8 with TRBJ1-5, with 8 bases aligning to TRBD1. The CDR3 is made up of 15 amino acids. Per the germline V gene, CDR1 is SGHVS and CDR2 is FQNEAQ. The V gene end was trimmed by 4 bases and the J gene end by 3 bases; junction bases not matched to a gene: 5. CDR3 in DNA: TGTGCCAGCAGCTATGGGACAGGAATCAATCAGCCCCAGCATTTT. It specifies CASSYGTGINQPQHF.

This clonotype was recorded at least ten times. The chain combines TRBV7-6 with TRBJ1-6; D remains ambiguous. This CDR3 has 14 residues. Per germline, CDR1 SGHVS and CDR2 FNYEAQ. V was shortened by 0 bases and J by 8 bases, with 8 bases between the two germline ends. CDR3: CASSLATGYSPLHF. CDR3 nucleotides: TGTGCCAGCAGCTTAGCTACGGGATATTCACCCCTCCACTTT.

This chain uses TRBV10-3 with TRBJ1-2; tentative D call: TRBD1 (5 bases). The CDR3 runs 14 residues. V lost 6 bases and J lost 2, with 13 bases in between. Germline V lookup: CDR1 ENHRY, CDR2 SYGVKD. DNA for the CDR3: TGTGCCATCAGGGACACTCGGGCCAACTATGGCTACACCTTC. Its protein is CAIRDTRANYGYTF.

As for this clonotype: Since a much larger clone is just one base distant, this may be a read error. Since no conserved phenylalanine or tryptophan closes the CDR3, a read error is the likely cause. The chain has TRBV6-5 and TRBJ2-6; D is unclear. CDR1 MNHEY and CDR2 SVGAGI come from the germline V gene. The CDR3 is made up of 13 amino acids. The V gene lost 6 bases and the J gene lost 4 bases, with 7 bases spanning the gap. CDR3 DNA sequence: TGTGCCAGCAGCTATGACGGGGCCAACGTCCTGACTCTC. Its protein is CASSYDGANVLTL.

This chain links TRBV25-1 with TRBJ1-1; maybe TRBD1 (5 bases). From germline, CDR1 is MGHDK and CDR2 SYGVNS. V gave up 3 bases and J gave up 4 bases, with 15 bases separating them. CDR3 size: 15 residues. The CDR3 loop reads CASSDPTVGGTEAFF. CDR3 coding DNA: TGTGCCAGCAGTGATCCGACAGTTGGGGGCACTGAAGCTTTCTTT.

This clonotype was detected ten times or more. This chain uses TRBV7-2 with TRBJ2-5; possible D gene TRBD2, 6 bases. V lost 2 bases and J lost 4, with 11 bases in between. Germline V gene sequence: CDR1 SGHTA, CDR2 FQGNSA. This CDR3 has 14 amino acids. The CDR3 region is CASSLSWGGETQYF. In DNA form, the CDR3 reads TGTGCCAGCAGCTTATCATGGGGAGGAGAGACCCAGTACTTC. Based on the CDR3 plus reference TRBV7-2 and TRBJ2-5, the full variable domain is GAGVSQSPSNKVTEKGKDVELRCDPISGHTALYWYRQSLGQGLEFLIYFQGNSAPDKSGLPSDRFSAERTGGSVSTLTIQRTQQEDSAVYLCASSLSWGGETQYFGPGTRLLVL.

This clonotype was detected ten times or more. The chain carries TRBV14 and TRBJ1-2, with TRBD1 as a possible D gene (5 bases). In germline, CDR1 is SGHDN, CDR2 FVKESK. The CDR3 totals 14 residues. V shed 1 base and J shed 4 bases, with 10 bases lying between them. The CDR3 DNA is TGTGCCAGCAGCCAAGCCACAGGAACCTATGGCTACACCTTC. Translating gives CASSQATGTYGYTF. Full variable domain (outside the CDR3, taken from reference TRBV14 and TRBJ1-2): EAGVTQFPSHSVIEKGQTVTLRCDPISGHDNLYWYRRVMGKEIKFLLHFVKESKQDESGMPNNRFLAERTGGTYSTLKVQPAELEDSGVYFCASSQATGTYGYTFGSGTRLTVV.

The chain is built from TRBV24-1 and TRBJ2-5; 7 bases agree with TRBD2. Germline CDR1 and CDR2: KGHDR and SFDVKD. The CDR3 is 15 residues long. With V trimmed by 4 bases and J by 5 bases, 9 bases remained unmatched. The CDR3 region has the DNA TGTGCCACCAGTGACCCTAACACCGGGGGGGAGACCCAGTACTTC. It is translated as CATSDPNTGGETQYF.

A note on this clonotype: A junction boundary mismatches the germline segment, possibly from a read error. The chain combines TRBV5-1 with TRBJ2-2; 8 bases match TRBD1. Germline V gene sequence: CDR1 SGHRS, CDR2 YFSETQ. The CDR3 is 13 residues long. CDR3 bases: TGTGCCAGTCAACAGGGGGTTACCGGGGAGCTGTTTTTT. It encodes CASQQGVTGELFF.

For the CDR3, the DNA is TGTGCCAGCAGCCACCGACTAGCGGGAGGAACGGAGACCCAGTACTTC. Its translation: CASSHRLAGGTETQYF. The chain joins TRBV7-6 to TRBJ2-5; the match to TRBD2 covers 13 bases. J lost 5 bases, V lost 5 bases, and 8 bases had no gene match. The CDR3 loop spans 16 amino acids. Germline lookup yields CDR1 SGHVS and CDR2 FNYEAQ.

The gene calls are TRBV7-9 and TRBJ1-5; D is perhaps TRBD1 (5 bases). Germline loops: CDR1 SEHNR, CDR2 FQNEAQ (reference sequence). Trimming shortened V by 0 bases and J by 5 bases, and 8 bases separated the two germline ends. The CDR3 has 14 residues. The CDR3 bases are TGTGCCAGCAGCTTAGCGGGCAGGGATCAGCCCCAGCATTTT. Translation: CASSLAGRDQPQHF.

Comments on this clonotype: Relative to the germline gene, one junction end is altered; a read error may explain this. The chain combines TRBV6-1 with TRBJ1-5; 7 bases agree with TRBD1. The CDR3 consists of 17 residues. Germline CDR1 and CDR2: MNHNS and SASEGT. The CDR3 spells CANSEAVINRGGQPQHF. DNA for the CDR3: TGTGCCAACAGTGAAGCCGTTATAAACAGGGGTGGTCAGCCCCAGCATTTT.

This clonotype was seen repeatedly, ten times or more. The V call is TRBV11-2, the J call TRBJ1-2; no clear D. V was trimmed by 3 bases and J by 1 base, leaving 6 bases between them. The CDR3 consists of 13 residues. CDR1 is SGHAT, CDR2 FQNNGV, per germline. The CDR3 spells CASSFSFNYGYTF. DNA of the CDR3: TGTGCCAGCAGCTTTAGCTTTAACTATGGCTACACCTTC.

The J gene is TRBJ2-7, the V gene TRBV5-1, with TRBD1 matching over 10 bases. The CDR3 is 14 residues long. Losses at the gene ends were 0 bases for V and 7 bases for J; bases not matched to a gene: 4. Germline lookup yields CDR1 SGHRS and CDR2 YFSETQ. Here the CDR3 reads CASSLGGTGEEQYF. CDR3 in DNA: TGCGCCAGCAGCTTGGGGGGGACAGGGGAAGAGCAGTACTTC. Drawing the rest from reference TRBV5-1 and TRBJ2-7, the complete variable domain is KAGVTQTPRYLIKTRGQQVTLSCSPISGHRSVSWYQQTPGQGLQFLFEYFSETQRNKGNFPGRFSGRQFSNSRSEMNVSTLELGDSALYLCASSLGGTGEEQYFGPGTRLTVT.

The CDR3 region has the DNA TGTGCCAGCAGCCCCCGTGGCGGGGATGAAGCTTTCTTT. Translated, it gives CASSPRGGDEAFF. The gene calls are TRBV7-2 and TRBJ1-1; D gene unclear. This CDR3 contains 13 residues. Trimming took off 5 bases at V and 7 bases at J, with 14 bases between the two ends. Germline CDR1 SGHTA, CDR2 FQGNSA.

This clonotype was seen at least ten times. This chain links TRBV7-9 with TRBJ2-5; TRBD1 matches at 9 bases. Trimming removed 5 bases from V and 2 bases from J; junction bases left unmatched: 3. Germline V lookup: CDR1 SEHNR, CDR2 FQNEAQ (reference sequence). The CDR3 extends over 14 amino acids. In DNA form, the CDR3 reads TGTGCCAGCAGCCCGGGACAGGGTCAAGAGACCCAGTACTTC. Translation gives CASSPGQGQETQYF.

This clonotype was counted ten times or more. This sequence joins TRBV2 and TRBJ2-2; 8 bases match TRBD1. The germline CDR1 and CDR2 sequences are SNHLY and FYNNEI. This CDR3 is built from 15 residues. Trimming at V came to 4 bases and at J to 7 bases, leaving 8 bases not matched to a gene. The CDR3 here is CASSVNRGVNGELFF. The CDR3 nucleotides read TGTGCCAGCAGTGTGAACAGGGGGGTTAACGGGGAGCTGTTTTTT.

This clonotype was seen a handful of times. The CDR3 reads CSAGLSYGYTF. CDR3 sequence (DNA): TGCAGTGCTGGACTGAGTTATGGCTACACCTTC. The rearrangement links TRBV20-1 to TRBJ1-2; D gene unclear. Trimming cost V 5 bases and J 5 bases, with 9 bases left between them. In germline, CDR1 is DFQATT, CDR2 SNEGSKA (reference sequence). CDR3 length equals 11 residues.

This clonotype was counted many times. The chain couples TRBV6-5 to TRBJ2-5, with 7 positions matching TRBD1. CDR3 length equals 14 residues. V dropped 6 bases and J dropped 5; count of bases not matched to a gene: 9. Germline loops: CDR1 MNHEY, CDR2 SVGAGI. The CDR3 DNA reads as TGTGCCAGCAGCGCTCCCGACAGGGATGAGACCCAGTACTTC. Amino acids: CASSAPDRDETQYF.

This clonotype was found many times. The chain is built from TRBV12-3 or TRBV12-4 and TRBJ1-6; 10 bases are a match to TRBD1. The CDR3 loop spans 15 amino acids. The V gene end was trimmed by 1 base and the J gene end by 6 bases; junction bases not matched to a gene: 0. This chain's CDR3 is CASSLGDRGNSPLHF. The CDR3 coding sequence is TGTGCCAGCAGTTTAGGGGACAGGGGTAATTCACCCCTCCACTTT.

This clonotype was observed many times. The gene calls are TRBV11-2 and TRBJ2-5, with D unclear. Between the trimmed V and J ends, which lost 3 bases and 5 bases, there was a span of 25 bases. Looked up from germline, CDR1 is SGHAT and CDR2 is FQNNGV. The CDR3 runs to 18 residues. The CDR3 loop is CASSFLGTGPEVWETQYF. The CDR3 nucleotides are TGTGCCAGCAGCTTTTTGGGTACGGGCCCGGAAGTTTGGGAGACCCAGTACTTC.

This clonotype was picked up one time. V and J are TRBV20-1 and TRBJ1-2, with 7 bases matching TRBD1. The V gene's germline CDR1 is DFQATT and CDR2 SNEGSKA (reference sequence). The V segment lost 3 bases and the J segment 0 bases; nucleotides outside the gene matches: 4. The length of the CDR3 is 14 residues. The DNA of the CDR3 is TGCAGTGCTAGTGGCGGGACAGCTAACTATGGCTACACCTTC. As protein: CSASGGTANYGYTF.

The rearrangement joins TRBV20-1 to TRBJ2-7; no clear D gene. Trimming left V 0 bases short and J 2 bases short, with 2 bases between. Looked up from germline, CDR1 is DFQATT and CDR2 is SNEGSKA (reference sequence). The CDR3 covers 11 residues. The CDR3, as DNA: TGCAGTGCTAGAGAAACCTACGAGCAGTACTTC. Amino acids: CSARETYEQYF.

This chain uses TRBV7-9 with TRBJ1-1; D is uncertain. The germline V gene has CDR1 SEHNR and CDR2 FQNEAQ (reference sequence). The V end was cut by 3 bases, the J end by 1 base, with 9 bases between. CDR3 length: 14 amino acids. The CDR3 protein is CASSFSGRNTEAFF. As DNA, the CDR3 is TGTGCCAGCAGCTTTTCGGGCAGGAACACTGAAGCTTTCTTT.

V is TRBV7-9 and J is TRBJ2-2; the D gene is possibly TRBD2 (6 bases). Between the trimmed V and J ends, which lost 5 bases and 6 bases, there was a span of 10 bases. Germline CDR1 and CDR2: SEHNR and FQNEAQ (reference sequence). CDR3 length equals 13 residues. The CDR3 DNA reads TGTGCCAGCAGCCCGGGGACTCCCGGGGAGCTGTTTTTT. Translating it yields CASSPGTPGELFF.

On this clonotype itself: A much more abundant neighbour one base away suggests this may be a read error. The rearrangement joins TRBV4-1 to TRBJ2-7; 9 bases line up with TRBD1. V lost 5 bases and J lost 6; bases outside the gene matches: 5. The CDR3 length is 13 residues. Per the germline V gene, CDR1 is MGHRA and CDR2 is YSYEKL. The CDR3 region has the DNA TGCGCCAGCAGCGTGGGACAGGGCTGCGAGCAGTACTTC. Translated, it gives CASSVGQGCEQYF.

This clonotype was observed at least ten times. The CDR3: CAISPRMGHEQYF. The CDR3 DNA is TGTGCCATCAGCCCCCGGATGGGTCACGAGCAGTACTTC. V is TRBV10-3 and J is TRBJ2-7; unclear D gene. The germline gives CDR1 ENHRY, CDR2 SYGVKD. The CDR3 is made up of 13 amino acids. With 6 bases removed from V and 5 bases from J, the gap between germline ends came to 14 bases.

This clonotype was found a few times. An end of the junction does not agree with germline; a read error may underlie this. V and J are TRBV24-1 and TRBJ1-2; unclear D gene. CDR1 KGHDR and CDR2 SFDVKD come from the germline V gene. This CDR3 has 12 residues. CDR3 nucleotide sequence: TGTGCCAGCAGTTCCCCCCCTAGGGGCTACACCTTC. Its translation is CASSSPPRGYTF.